The present entry profiles one T cell receptor beta chain with its context. Germline V gene sequence: CDR1 SNHLY, CDR2 FYNNEI. V shed 4 bases and J 5 bases; nucleotides not matched to a gene: 10. The CDR3 is 16 residues long. Sequencing used immunoSEQ multiplex PCR; TCRdb keeps in-frame clones, though not all of them. The top ten hold roughly 0.29% of the sample, which has roughly 600,000 clones, 98% seen once. The sample is drawn from a study of shared clonotypes between healthy human individuals. Terminally differentiated effector memory CD45RA+ cells were excluded from the naive CD8 cells, which were CD45RO-negative and positively selected for CCR7.

The specimen was naive CD8+ T cells sorted from blood. This chain joins TRBV2 and TRBJ2-7; 11 bases line up with TRBD2. The receptor's source is a man aged 25-45 years in good health. Written as DNA, the CDR3 is TGTGCCAGCAGTGCAATAACTAGCGGGAGACAGGACGAGCAGTACTTC. This sequence encodes CASSAITSGRQDEQYF.